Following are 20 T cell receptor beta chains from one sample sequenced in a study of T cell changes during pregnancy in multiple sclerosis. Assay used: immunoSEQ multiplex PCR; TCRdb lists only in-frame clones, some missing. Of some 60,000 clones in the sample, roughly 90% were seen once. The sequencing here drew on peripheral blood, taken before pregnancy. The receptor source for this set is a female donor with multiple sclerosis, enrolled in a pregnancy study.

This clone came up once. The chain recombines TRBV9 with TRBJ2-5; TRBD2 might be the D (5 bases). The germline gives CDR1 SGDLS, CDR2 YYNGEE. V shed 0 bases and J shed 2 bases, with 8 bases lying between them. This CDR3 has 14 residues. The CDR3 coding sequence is TGTGCCAGCAGCGTAGGAGAGGGTCAAGAGACCCAGTACTTC. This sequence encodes CASSVGEGQETQYF.

The chain's CDR3 is CASSLVSGQNEKLFF. In DNA, the CDR3 is TGTGCCAGCAGCTTAGTTTCGGGACAGAATGAAAAACTGTTTTTT. The chain couples TRBV7-2 to TRBJ1-4; 7 bases are shared with TRBD1. V shed 1 base and J 5 bases; nucleotides not matched to a gene: 4. The CDR3 length is 15 residues. Germline V gene sequence: CDR1 SGHTA, CDR2 FQGNSA.

CDR3 nucleotides: TGTGCCATCAGTACCGGGACAGGAGGCGCCGAAGCTTTCTTT. Protein product: CAISTGTGGAEAFF. The chain employs TRBV10-3 and TRBJ1-1; 8 positions match TRBD1. The CDR3 has 14 amino acids. The germline CDR1 and CDR2 sequences are ENHRY and SYGVKD. The J segment lost 8 bases and the V segment lost 5 bases, leaving 10 bases of the junction unmatched.

In DNA, the CDR3 is TGTGCCAGCAGTTACTCTAAGACCCAGTACTTC. It codes for CASSYSKTQYF. J is TRBJ2-5 and V is TRBV6-5; the D is unclear. CDR1 is MNHEY, CDR2 SVGAGI, per germline. The CDR3 consists of 11 residues. V gave up 0 bases and J gave up 6 bases, with 2 bases separating them.

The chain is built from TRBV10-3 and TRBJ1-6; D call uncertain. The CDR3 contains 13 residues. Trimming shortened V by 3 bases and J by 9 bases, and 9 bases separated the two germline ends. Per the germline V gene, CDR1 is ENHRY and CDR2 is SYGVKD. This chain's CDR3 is CAISEDSPSPLHF. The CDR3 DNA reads TGTGCCATCAGTGAAGATAGCCCTTCACCCCTCCACTTT.

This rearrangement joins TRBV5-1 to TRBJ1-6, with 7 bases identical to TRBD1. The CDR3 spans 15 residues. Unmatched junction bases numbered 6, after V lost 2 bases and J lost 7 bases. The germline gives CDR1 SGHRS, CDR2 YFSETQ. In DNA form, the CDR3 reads TGCGCCAGCAGCTTTTCAGAAGGGGGCAATTCACCCCTCCACTTT. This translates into CASSFSEGGNSPLHF.

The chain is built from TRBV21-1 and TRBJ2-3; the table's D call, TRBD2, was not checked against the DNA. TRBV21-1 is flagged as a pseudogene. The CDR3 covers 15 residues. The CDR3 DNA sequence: TGTGCCAGCAGGAATAGAGGGCGGAGCACAGATACGCAGTATTTT. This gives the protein CASRNRGRSTDTQYF.

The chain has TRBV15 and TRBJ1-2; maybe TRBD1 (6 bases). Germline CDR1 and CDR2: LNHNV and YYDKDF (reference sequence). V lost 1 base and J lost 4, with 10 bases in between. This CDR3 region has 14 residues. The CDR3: CATSRAQGPYGYTF. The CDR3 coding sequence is TGTGCCACCAGCAGAGCACAGGGTCCCTATGGCTACACCTTC.

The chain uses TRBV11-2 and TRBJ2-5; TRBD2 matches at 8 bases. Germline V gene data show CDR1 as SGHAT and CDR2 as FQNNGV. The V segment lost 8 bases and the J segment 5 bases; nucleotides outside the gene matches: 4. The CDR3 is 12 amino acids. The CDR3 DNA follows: TGTGCCAGCCGGGGGGGCTCGGAGACCCAGTACTTC. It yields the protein CASRGGSETQYF.

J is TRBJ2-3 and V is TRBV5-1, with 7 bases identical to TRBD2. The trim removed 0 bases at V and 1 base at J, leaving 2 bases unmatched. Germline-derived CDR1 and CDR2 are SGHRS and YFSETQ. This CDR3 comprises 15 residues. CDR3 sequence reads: CASSLGGRGTDTQYF. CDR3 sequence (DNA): TGCGCCAGCAGCTTGGGGGGGAGGGGCACAGATACGCAGTATTTT.

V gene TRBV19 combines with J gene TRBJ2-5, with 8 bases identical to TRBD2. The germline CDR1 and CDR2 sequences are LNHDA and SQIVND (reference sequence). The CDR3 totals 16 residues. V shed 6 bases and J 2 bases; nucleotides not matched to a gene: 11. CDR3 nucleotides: TGTGCCAGTAGCCCCGATGGGCGGGGGGCTCAAGAGACCCAGTACTTC. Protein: CASSPDGRGAQETQYF.

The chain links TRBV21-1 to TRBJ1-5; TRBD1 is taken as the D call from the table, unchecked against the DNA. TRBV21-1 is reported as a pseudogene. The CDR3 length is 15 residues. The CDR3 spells CARGRQVASDQPQHF. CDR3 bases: TGTGCCAGGGGGAGACAGGTCGCGTCCGACCAGCCCCAGCATTTT.

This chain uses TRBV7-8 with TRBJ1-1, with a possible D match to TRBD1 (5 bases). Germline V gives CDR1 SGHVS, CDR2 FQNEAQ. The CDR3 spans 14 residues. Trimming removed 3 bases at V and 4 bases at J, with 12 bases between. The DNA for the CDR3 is TGTGCCAGCAGCTTCGGGGGGGAACTCACTGAAGCTTTCTTT. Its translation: CASSFGGELTEAFF.

The CDR3 DNA reads TGTGCCAGCAGTTTGGCAGGGCAGCTGTACGAGCAGTACTTC. This translates into CASSLAGQLYEQYF. The chain uses TRBV27 and TRBJ2-7; tentative D call: TRBD1 (5 bases). This CDR3 spans 14 amino acids. With 3 bases removed from V and 4 bases from J, the gap between germline ends came to 13 bases. Germline V CDR1 and CDR2: MNHEY, SMNVEV (reference sequence).

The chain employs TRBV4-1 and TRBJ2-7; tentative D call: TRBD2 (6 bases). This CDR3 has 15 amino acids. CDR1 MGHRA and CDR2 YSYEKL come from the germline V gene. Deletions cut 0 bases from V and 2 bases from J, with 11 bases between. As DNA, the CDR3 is TGCGCCAGCAGCCAAGAGAAAGGCGGGGCCTACGAGCAGTACTTC. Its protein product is CASSQEKGGAYEQYF.

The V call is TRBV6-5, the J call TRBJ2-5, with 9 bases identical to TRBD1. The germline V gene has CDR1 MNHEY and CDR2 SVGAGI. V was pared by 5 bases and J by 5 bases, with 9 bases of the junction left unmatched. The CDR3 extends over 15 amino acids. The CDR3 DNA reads TGTGCCAGCAGTGCCTTACAGGGGGCCGGGGAGACCCAGTACTTC. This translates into CASSALQGAGETQYF.

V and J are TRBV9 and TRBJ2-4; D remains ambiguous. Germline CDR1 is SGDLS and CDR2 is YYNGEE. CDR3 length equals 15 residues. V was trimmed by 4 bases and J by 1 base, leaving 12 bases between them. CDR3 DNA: TGTGCCAGCAGCCCGGATGGGCTGGCCAAAAACATTCAGTACTTC. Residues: CASSPDGLAKNIQYF.

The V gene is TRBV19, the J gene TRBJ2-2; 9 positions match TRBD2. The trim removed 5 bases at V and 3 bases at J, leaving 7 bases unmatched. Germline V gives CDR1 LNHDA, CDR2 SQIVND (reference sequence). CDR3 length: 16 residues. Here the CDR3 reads CASSLLAGVHTGELFF. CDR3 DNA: TGTGCCAGTAGTTTATTAGCGGGGGTTCACACCGGGGAGCTGTTTTTT.

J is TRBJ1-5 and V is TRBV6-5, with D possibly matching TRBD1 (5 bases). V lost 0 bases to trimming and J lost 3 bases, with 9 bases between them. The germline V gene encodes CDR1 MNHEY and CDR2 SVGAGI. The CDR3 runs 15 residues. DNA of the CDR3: TGTGCCAGCAGTTACTCGCGGGGGATCAATCAGCCCCAGCATTTT. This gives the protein CASSYSRGINQPQHF.

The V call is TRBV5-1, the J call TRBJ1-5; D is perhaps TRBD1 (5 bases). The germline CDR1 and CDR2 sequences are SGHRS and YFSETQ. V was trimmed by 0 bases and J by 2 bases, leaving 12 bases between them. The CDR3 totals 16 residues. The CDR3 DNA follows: TGCGCCAGCAGCTTGGGTAGGCAGGGTGGCAATCAGCCCCAGCATTTT. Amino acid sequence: CASSLGRQGGNQPQHF.